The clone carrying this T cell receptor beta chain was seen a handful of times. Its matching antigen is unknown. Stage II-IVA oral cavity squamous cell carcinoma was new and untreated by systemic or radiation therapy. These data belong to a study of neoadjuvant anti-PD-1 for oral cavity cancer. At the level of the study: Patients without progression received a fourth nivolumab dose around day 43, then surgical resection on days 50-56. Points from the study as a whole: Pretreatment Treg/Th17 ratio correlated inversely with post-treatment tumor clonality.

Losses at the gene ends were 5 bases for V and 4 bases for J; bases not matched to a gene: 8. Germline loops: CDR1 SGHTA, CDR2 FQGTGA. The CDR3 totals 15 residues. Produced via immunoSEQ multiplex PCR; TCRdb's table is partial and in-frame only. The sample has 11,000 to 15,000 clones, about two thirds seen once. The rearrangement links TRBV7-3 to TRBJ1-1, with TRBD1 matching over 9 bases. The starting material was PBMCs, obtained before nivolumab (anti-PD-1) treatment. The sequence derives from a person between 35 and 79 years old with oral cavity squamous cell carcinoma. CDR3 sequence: CASSRGQGRFTEAFF. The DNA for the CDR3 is TGTGCCAGCAGCCGGGGACAGGGACGTTTCACTGAAGCTTTCTTT.